This TCR beta chain was profiled in a study of cytomegalovirus exposure and HLA in healthy donors. Broader study findings: According to an earlier analysis, most TCR beta V segments yielded productive rearrangements about 90% or about 30% of the time.

Nominally healthy donors were sampled, though unrecorded immune exposures were likely. Primers: 60 Vbeta forward and 13 Jbeta reverse. Profiling relied on immunoSEQ multiplex PCR, and the TCRdb table lists in-frame clones only, not all of them. There are 210,000 or so clones in the sample; 76% occur only once, and 0.63% lies in the top ten. Note on this clone: Its antigen is still unknown.

Germline V gene lookup returns CDR1 SGHNT and CDR2 YYREEE (reference sequence). Trimming stripped 2 bases from V and 5 bases from J, with 14 bases between. The CDR3 sequence is 14 residues long. Sequenced input: PBMCs. The chain is built from TRBV5-4 and TRBJ2-7, with TRBD2 as a possible D gene (6 bases). The clonotype originates from a man aged 18 to 29 in good health and CMV-seronegative. The CDR3 loop reads CASSLGGGTNEQYF. In DNA, the CDR3 is TGTGCCAGCAGCTTAGGTGGGGGGACGAACGAGCAGTACTTC.